A selection of T cell receptor beta chains follows, all from one sample in a study of T cell repertoires in cytomegalovirus infection. Antigen specificity for these receptors is unknown. Each CDR3 protein gets one entry after TCRdb re-called the reads with MiXCR. The repertoire has around 70,000 distinct CDR3 sequences, around 30% of them found once; the top ten carry 59%. This specimen was CD8+ T cells from cultured PBMCs, taken from culture after CMV antigen stimulation. Every receptor here comes from a human donor in good health (CMV status not recorded). Some clones in this sample may be carry-over from other donors' samples. Both conserved end residues are part of each CDR3. Fields, in order: V gene, clone size, J gene, CDR3 protein. The size of a clone is reported for some rows only, either as once, few or many, or as a class for expanded clones.

TRBV20-1	NA	TRBJ2-2	CSATGAGELFF
TRBV27	NA	TRBJ2-7	CASSPIIMGDEQYF
TRBV6-5	NA	TRBJ2-1	CASSYSASGIAYEQFF
TRBV29-1	once	TRBJ1-3	CSVEEPNSGNTIYF
TRBV11-2	many	TRBJ2-7	CASSSTLLDGGTYEQYF
TRBV29-1	few	TRBJ1-2	CSAEGDYGYTF
TRBV7-9	many	TRBJ2-5	CASSLASQETQYF
TRBV7-9	many	TRBJ2-1	CASSLAGSYNEQFF
TRBV6-1	many	TRBJ2-5	CASRRLVQETQYF
TRBV24-1	NA	TRBJ2-5	CATSDPGQGEEETQYF
TRBV9	NA	TRBJ2-6	CASSREDSGANVLTF
TRBV20-1	many	TRBJ2-7	CSARQGFSYEQYF
TRBV19	few	TRBJ1-1	CASSPLDRAEAFF
TRBV7-2	many	TRBJ2-7	CASSLPTSGSFSYEQYF
TRBV2	few	TRBJ1-2	CATQGNYGYTF
TRBV20-1	many	TRBJ2-1	CSARDRISYNEQFF
TRBV30	NA	TRBJ2-1	CAWHRGASYNEQFF